This T cell receptor beta chain was retrieved from a study of cytomegalovirus exposure and HLA in healthy donors. Study in general: About 83 million unique TCRs from HLA-typed donors made up an early data release. Study-wide results and limits: The classifier was said to identify cytomegalovirus status with high specificity and sensitivity.

A note on this clone: Antigen specificity is unknown.

The PCR employed 60 Vbeta primers together with 13 Jbeta primers. The method was immunoSEQ multiplex PCR; TCRdb's version includes in-frame clones alone and lacks a portion of them. The sample gives fewer than 200,000 clones, roughly 74% of which show up once; approximately 2.6% is in the top ten. With 3 bases clipped from V and 9 bases from J, the junction kept 3 bases outside the gene matches. CDR1 SGHTA and CDR2 FQGNSA come from the germline V gene. The CDR3 spans 14 residues. The sequencing sample was made of PBMCs. This TCR was recovered from a female donor in good health and CMV-seronegative. This rearrangement joins TRBV7-2 to TRBJ2-7; the match to TRBD2 covers 15 bases. The CDR3 region is CASSLGLAGGVQYF. In nucleotides, the CDR3 is TGTGCCAGCAGCTTGGGACTAGCGGGAGGTGTGCAGTACTTC. Full variable domain (missing parts from reference TRBV7-2 and TRBJ2-7): GAGVSQSPSNKVTEKGKDVELRCDPISGHTALYWYRQSLGQGLEFLIYFQGNSAPDKSGLPSDRFSAERTGGSVSTLTIQRTQQEDSAVYLCASSLGLAGGVQYFGPGTRLTVT.